Listed below are T cell receptor beta chains from one sample, sequenced in a study of T cells in Graves' hyperthyroidism and ophthalmopathy. TCRdb redid the calling of the multiplex PCR reads with MiXCR, one entry per CDR3 protein. The table records under 400,000 distinct CDR3 sequences, about 15% of them present only once. The sample comprised blood. The source of these receptors is a young woman with Graves' hyperthyroidism that later progressed to Graves' ophthalmopathy. Each CDR3 is given with its conserved first and last residue. Each record gives: V gene, J gene, CDR3 protein.

v_gene: TRBV14; j_gene: TRBJ2-5; CDR3aa: CASSPGRWTQETQYF
v_gene: TRBV4-3; j_gene: TRBJ2-5; CDR3aa: CAALTGTSSQETQYF
v_gene: TRBV3-2; j_gene: TRBJ2-1; CDR3aa: CASSPCLDRVAREQFF
v_gene: TRBV5-1; j_gene: TRBJ1-4; CDR3aa: CASSPDRNEKLFF
v_gene: TRBV4-1; j_gene: TRBJ2-1; CDR3aa: CASSQDLVEAYNEQFF
v_gene: TRBV20-1; j_gene: TRBJ2-5; CDR3aa: CSARDIVAIQYF
v_gene: TRBV20-1; j_gene: TRBJ2-1; CDR3aa: CSATGTSPNEQFF
v_gene: TRBV5-4; j_gene: TRBJ2-7; CDR3aa: CASSLASGRGEQYF
v_gene: TRBV14; j_gene: TRBJ1-2; CDR3aa: CASSQDSRMGYTF
v_gene: TRBV12-3/TRBV12-4; j_gene: TRBJ2-3; CDR3aa: CASTWGRRTDTQYF
v_gene: TRBV9; j_gene: TRBJ2-1; CDR3aa: CASSVEEGDTQFF
v_gene: TRBV10-3; j_gene: TRBJ1-2; CDR3aa: CAISEEQGIRGYTF
v_gene: TRBV4-2; j_gene: TRBJ1-2; CDR3aa: CASSQVKTVGGHYGYTF
v_gene: TRBV20-1; j_gene: TRBJ2-3; CDR3aa: CSARASRLVEDTQYF
v_gene: TRBV10-1; j_gene: TRBJ2-7; CDR3aa: CASSESLAGAYEQYF
v_gene: TRBV30; j_gene: TRBJ1-6; CDR3aa: CAWSRANSPLHF
v_gene: TRBV13; j_gene: TRBJ2-4; CDR3aa: CASSLEAGGPLAKNIQYF
v_gene: TRBV5-1; j_gene: TRBJ2-6; CDR3aa: CASSYNPPVSGANVLTF
v_gene: TRBV2; j_gene: TRBJ2-3; CDR3aa: CATQGTSWTDTQYF
v_gene: TRBV7-2; j_gene: TRBJ2-1; CDR3aa: CASSSGLAGGIAYNEQFF
v_gene: TRBV3-1; j_gene: TRBJ2-1; CDR3aa: CASSQDWKSGRAPHNEQFF
v_gene: TRBV20-1; j_gene: TRBJ1-2; CDR3aa: CSASPTGRSQPRGYGYTF
v_gene: TRBV28; j_gene: TRBJ2-5; CDR3aa: CASLDRDESGETQYF
v_gene: TRBV7-2; j_gene: TRBJ2-3; CDR3aa: CASSSGLTTDTQYF
v_gene: TRBV3-1; j_gene: TRBJ2-2; CDR3aa: CATSPLGPDTGELFF
v_gene: TRBV6-5; j_gene: TRBJ1-1; CDR3aa: CASSYLRGGEFEAFF
v_gene: TRBV4-1; j_gene: TRBJ2-3; CDR3aa: CASSQKAGSTDTQYF
v_gene: TRBV2; j_gene: TRBJ1-1; CDR3aa: CASSFGQGAGTEAFF
v_gene: TRBV7-9; j_gene: TRBJ2-3; CDR3aa: CASSLGGTLSTDTQYF
v_gene: TRBV27; j_gene: TRBJ1-2; CDR3aa: CASSPSGGREGYTF